Each of the 32 T cell receptor beta chains below was sequenced from the same sample in a study of control samples from healthy donors and cancer patients. Clones were read by immunoSEQ multiplex PCR, and TCRdb kept only the in-frame ones, dropping some. This sample carries 51,000 or so clones, about four fifths of them seen once, and the ten largest clones take around 10%. The sample consisted of blood. These TCRs come from a man between 65 and 79 years old in good health.

The rearrangement links TRBV2 to TRBJ2-3, with 9 bases that match TRBD2. The CDR3 runs to 17 residues. Germline assignment: CDR1 SNHLY and CDR2 FYNNEI. With 6 bases clipped from V and 0 bases from J, the junction kept 10 bases outside the gene matches. The CDR3 spells CASRELSGGTSTDTQYF. The CDR3 region has the DNA TGTGCCAGCAGAGAGCTTAGCGGGGGTACTAGCACAGATACGCAGTATTTT.

This chain connects TRBV6-5 to TRBJ1-1; possibly TRBD1 for D (5 bases). The CDR3 extends over 15 amino acids. CDR1 and CDR2 (germline): MNHEY, SVGAGI. Trimming took off 4 bases at V and 8 bases at J, with 20 bases between the two ends. CDR3 nucleotide sequence: TGTGCCAGCAGTTTAACTGGGGCCGGGTGGGGGGAAGCTTTCTTT. It yields the protein CASSLTGAGWGEAFF.

The chain combines TRBV4-2 with TRBJ2-7; TRBD2 might be the D (6 bases). V lost 3 bases, J lost 1 base, and 10 bases lay in between. Looked up from germline, CDR1 is LGHNA and CDR2 is YNFKEQ. The CDR3 length is 14 residues. CDR3 coding DNA: TGTGCCAGCAGCCAGTTCGGGACTTCCTACGAGCAGTACTTC. As protein: CASSQFGTSYEQYF.

The chain combines TRBV15 with TRBJ2-1; no firm D call. The CDR3 sequence is 13 residues long. V dropped 0 bases and J dropped 8 bases, with 8 bases sitting between them. CDR1 and CDR2 (germline): LNHNV, YYDKDF (reference sequence). The CDR3 loop is CATSRDLGYEQFF. The CDR3, as DNA: TGTGCCACCAGCAGAGATTTGGGGTATGAGCAGTTCTTC.

This rearrangement joins TRBV9 to TRBJ2-7; D may be TRBD2 (5 bases). Germline CDR1 reads SGDLS; CDR2 reads YYNGEE. CDR3 size: 14 residues. V dropped 4 bases and J dropped 0 bases, with 11 bases sitting between them. The CDR3 DNA sequence: TGTGCCAGCAGCACCAGCGGACTCTCCTACGAGCAGTACTTC. Protein product: CASSTSGLSYEQYF.

This clone appeared once. This chain links TRBV19 with TRBJ1-1; 8 bases are shared with TRBD1. The V gene's germline CDR1 is LNHDA and CDR2 SQIVND (reference sequence). The CDR3 contains 17 residues. Trimming took 3 bases from V and 3 from J; bases not matched to a gene: 12. This CDR3 is CASSMPSGQGVDTEAFF. CDR3 in DNA: TGTGCCAGTAGTATGCCCTCCGGACAGGGCGTGGACACTGAAGCTTTCTTT.

The rearrangement links TRBV28 to TRBJ1-6; TRBD1 aligns across 7 bases. The CDR3 totals 15 residues. Unmatched junction bases numbered 9, after V lost 7 bases and J lost 6 bases. From germline, CDR1 is MDHEN and CDR2 SYDVKM. The CDR3 DNA sequence: TGTGCCAGCACCTGGGAGACAGGGTTTAATTCACCCCTCCACTTT. Its translation: CASTWETGFNSPLHF.

The rearrangement links TRBV21-1 to TRBJ1-5. TRBV21-1 is classified as a pseudogene. CDR3 length: 17 amino acids. The CDR3: CASSVRAKTPANQPQHF. The CDR3 nucleotides are TGTGCCAGCAGCGTCCGTGCCAAGACGCCGGCAAATCAGCCCCAGCATTTT.

The chain carries TRBV6-1 and TRBJ2-4; D gene uncertain. This CDR3 comprises 11 residues. Trimming removed 3 bases at V and 6 bases at J, with 3 bases between. From germline, CDR1 is MNHNS and CDR2 SASEGT. CDR3 region: CASSDTNIQYF. CDR3 bases: TGTGCCAGCAGTGACACAAACATTCAGTACTTC.

The chain uses TRBV15 and TRBJ2-7, with 9 bases matching TRBD1. Germline V lookup: CDR1 LNHNV, CDR2 YYDKDF (reference sequence). With V trimmed by 3 bases and J by 0 bases, 6 bases remained unmatched. This CDR3 is 16 amino acids long. The CDR3 DNA is TGTGCCACCAGCAGGAACAGGGGGCTCCTCTCCTACGAGCAGTACTTC. This sequence encodes CATSRNRGLLSYEQYF. The whole variable domain, remainder taken from reference TRBV15 and TRBJ2-7, is DAMVIQNPRYQVTQFGKPVTLSCSQTLNHNVMYWYQQKSSQAPKLLFHYYDKDFNNEADTPDNFQSRRPNTSFCFLDIRSPGLGDTAMYLCATSRNRGLLSYEQYFGPGTRLTVT.

This clone was picked up a small number of times. The chain links TRBV28 to TRBJ2-5, with TRBD1 matching 8 bases. Germline V lookup: CDR1 MDHEN, CDR2 SYDVKM. The junction had 9 bases not matched to a gene; V was cut back by 7 bases and J by 5 bases. The CDR3 totals 14 residues. The CDR3 coding sequence is TGTGCCAGCAACCGACAGGGGTTATCGGAGACCCAGTACTTC. Translating it yields CASNRQGLSETQYF.

This chain joins TRBV28 and TRBJ2-6, with D unresolved. Germline-derived CDR1 and CDR2 are MDHEN and SYDVKM. The V gene lost 5 bases and the J gene lost 0 bases, with 11 bases spanning the gap. This CDR3 is built from 16 residues. For the CDR3, the DNA is TGTGCCAGCAGTCCCTCGACCTTCTCTGGGGCCAACGTCCTGACTTTC. It is translated as CASSPSTFSGANVLTF.

CDR3 DNA sequence: TGTGCCAGCAGCCACCTAGCGGCGGGGGTCCTCACCGGGGAGCTGTTTTTT. This translates into CASSHLAAGVLTGELFF. The gene calls are TRBV14 and TRBJ2-2; 7 bases line up with TRBD2. This CDR3 contains 17 residues. Germline values: CDR1 SGHDN, CDR2 FVKESK. Trimming took 3 bases from V and 4 from J; bases not matched to a gene: 11.

This clone appeared a single time. V usage is TRBV6-4 and J usage is TRBJ2-1; D unclear. The V end lost 0 bases, the J end lost 4 bases, and 4 bases lay between the germline ends. The CDR3 has 13 amino acids. The germline V gene encodes CDR1 MRHNA and CDR2 SNTAGT. The CDR3 sequence is CASSDSSYNEQFF. In nucleotides, the CDR3 is TGTGCCAGCAGTGACTCGAGTTACAATGAGCAGTTCTTC.

V and J are TRBV28 and TRBJ2-4; D gene uncertain. The germline V gene encodes CDR1 MDHEN and CDR2 SYDVKM. Trimming stripped 2 bases from V and 0 bases from J, with 5 bases between. There are 14 residues in the CDR3. The CDR3 reads CASSLMVAKNIQYF. CDR3 bases: TGTGCCAGCAGTTTAATGGTAGCCAAAAACATTCAGTACTTC.

In DNA form, the CDR3 reads TGTGCCAGCAGTGAAGAAAGGGCCGGGGAGCTGTTTTTT. Encoded protein: CASSEERAGELFF. The V gene is TRBV2, the J gene TRBJ2-2; D remains unclear. The V end was cut by 1 base, the J end by 6 bases, with 6 bases between. From germline, CDR1 is SNHLY and CDR2 FYNNEI. The CDR3 spans 13 residues.

The rearrangement links TRBV19 to TRBJ2-7; TRBD1 agrees at 10 bases. J lost 3 bases, V lost 2 bases, and 4 bases had no gene match. Germline lookup yields CDR1 LNHDA and CDR2 SQIVND (reference sequence). This CDR3 contains 15 residues. The CDR3 region is CASSISGTGDYEQYF. The CDR3 DNA follows: TGTGCCAGTAGTATATCCGGGACAGGGGACTACGAGCAGTACTTC. Full variable domain (missing parts from reference TRBV19 and TRBJ2-7): DGGITQSPKYLFRKEGQNVTLSCEQNLNHDAMYWYRQDPGQGLRLIYYSQIVNDFQKGDIAEGYSVSREKKESFPLTVTSAQKNPTAFYLCASSISGTGDYEQYFGPGTRLTVT.

This rearrangement joins TRBV10-1 to TRBJ1-3; 7 bases are shared with TRBD1. The CDR3 covers 16 residues. Germline V gene sequence: CDR1 WNHNN, CDR2 SYGVQD (reference sequence). V shed 6 bases and J 0 bases; nucleotides not matched to a gene: 8. Written as DNA, the CDR3 is TGCGCCAGCAGGGGGGGACAGCCGAGCTCTGGAAACACCATATATTTT. Residues: CASRGGQPSSGNTIYF.

The chain carries TRBV28 and TRBJ2-7; D could derive from TRBD1 or TRBD2 (5 bases each). V shed 6 bases and J shed 3 bases, with 15 bases lying between them. The CDR3 has 14 residues. Germline assignment: CDR1 MDHEN and CDR2 SYDVKM. This chain's CDR3 is CASSQPGANYEQYF. CDR3 DNA sequence: TGTGCCAGCAGCCAACCCGGGGCAAACTACGAGCAGTACTTC.

This clone was found a few times. The chain recombines TRBV7-3 with TRBJ1-3, with D possibly being TRBD1 (6 bases). The length of the CDR3 is 15 residues. Germline V gene sequence: CDR1 SGHTA, CDR2 FQGTGA. Trimming pared 5 bases from V and 2 bases from J, leaving 13 bases between. In nucleotides, the CDR3 is TGTGCCAGCAGCGTCACAGGGAGCGCTGGAAACACCATATATTTT. Protein sequence: CASSVTGSAGNTIYF. Looking up the rest from reference TRBV7-3 and TRBJ1-3 gives the full variable domain: GAGVSQTPSNKVTEKGKYVELRCDPISGHTALYWYRQSLGQGPEFLIYFQGTGAADDSGLPNDRFFAVRPEGSVSTLKIQRTERGDSAVYLCASSVTGSAGNTIYFGEGSWLTVV.

This clone was seen a handful of times. CDR3 sequence reads: CASSLSMGQGINEQFF. The DNA of the CDR3 is TGTGCCAGCAGTTTAAGTATGGGACAGGGTATAAATGAGCAGTTCTTC. The chain links TRBV28 to TRBJ2-1; 9 bases align to TRBD1. Germline V gene lookup returns CDR1 MDHEN and CDR2 SYDVKM. The CDR3 runs 16 residues. J lost 7 bases, V lost 2 bases, and 9 bases had no gene match.

The chain is built from TRBV27 and TRBJ1-5; 8 bases map to TRBD1. The V segment lost 1 base and the J segment 3 bases; nucleotides outside the gene matches: 5. The CDR3 sequence is 16 residues long. CDR1 is MNHEY, CDR2 SMNVEV, per germline (reference sequence). CDR3 sequence reads: CASSLFGRGLNQPQHF. As DNA, the CDR3 is TGTGCCAGCAGTTTATTTGGCAGGGGGCTCAATCAGCCCCAGCATTTT.

This chain connects TRBV28 to TRBJ1-4; D may be TRBD1 (6 bases). The length of the CDR3 is 13 residues. V was pared by 4 bases and J by 7 bases, with 10 bases between. CDR1 MDHEN and CDR2 SYDVKM come from the germline V gene. CDR3 nucleotide sequence: TGTGCCAGCAGTTCTTACAGGGTTGAAAAACTGTTTTTT. Translation gives CASSSYRVEKLFF.

This clone came up a few times. The V call is TRBV5-8, the J call TRBJ2-2, with 10 bases that match TRBD2. V lost 5 bases to trimming and J lost 2 bases; unmatched junction nucleotides: 6. CDR1 is SGHTS, CDR2 YDEGEE, per germline. CDR3 length: 16 amino acids. CDR3 region: CASRQRGGLNTGELFF. The CDR3 DNA follows: TGTGCCAGCAGGCAGCGGGGGGGCCTTAACACCGGGGAGCTGTTTTTT.

The chain recombines TRBV7-8 with TRBJ2-1; D is undetermined. This CDR3 is built from 16 residues. Trimming pared 5 bases from V and 4 bases from J, leaving 18 bases between. CDR1 is SGHVS, CDR2 FQNEAQ, per germline. CDR3 DNA sequence: TGTGCCAGCAGCCCGCGCTATCGGAACTCTTACAATGAGCAGTTCTTC. Translating gives CASSPRYRNSYNEQFF.

The chain is built from TRBV3-1 (or the pseudogene TRBV3-2) and TRBJ2-7; D is unresolved. V was pared by 4 bases and J by 3 bases, with 10 bases between. Germline V gene lookup returns CDR1 LGHDT and CDR2 YNNKEL (reference sequence). CDR3 length: 13 amino acids. The CDR3 DNA is TGTGCCAGCAGCCTAAGAGGCGGCTACGAGCAGTACTTC. It yields the protein CASSLRGGYEQYF.

The gene calls are TRBV3-1 (or the pseudogene TRBV3-2) and TRBJ2-4, with unresolved D. The CDR3 has 13 residues. The V and J ends lost 5 bases and 0 bases respectively, with 5 bases between them. The germline CDR1 and CDR2 sequences are LGHDT and YNNKEL (reference sequence). This chain's CDR3 is CASSSLAKNIQYF. The CDR3 DNA reads as TGTGCCAGCAGCTCTCTAGCCAAAAACATTCAGTACTTC.

The chain joins TRBV2 to TRBJ2-1; 7 bases line up with TRBD2. V dropped 1 base and J dropped 10; count of bases not matched to a gene: 7. CDR1 and CDR2 from the germline V gene are SNHLY and FYNNEI. The CDR3 loop spans 14 amino acids. The CDR3 coding sequence is TGTGCCAGCAGTGAAGGTTTAGCGGGCGGGGAGCAGTTCTTC. Encoded protein: CASSEGLAGGEQFF. The full variable domain, with the rest looked up from reference TRBV2 and TRBJ2-1, is EPEVTQTPSHQVTQMGQEVILRCVPISNHLYFYWYRQILGQKVEFLVSFYNNEISEKSEIFDDQFSVERPDGSNFTLKIRSTKLEDSAMYFCASSEGLAGGEQFFGPGTRLTVL.

J is TRBJ1-2 and V is TRBV6-6; no reliable D call. The V end was cut by 5 bases, the J end by 2 bases, with 12 bases between. This CDR3 has 14 amino acids. Germline CDR1 reads MNHNY; CDR2 reads SVGAGI (reference sequence). This CDR3 is CASSGRGYNYGYTF. CDR3 bases: TGTGCCAGCAGTGGACGGGGATACAACTATGGCTACACCTTC.

V gene TRBV28 combines with J gene TRBJ1-6; D is possibly TRBD1 (6 bases). Looked up from germline, CDR1 is MDHEN and CDR2 is SYDVKM. The CDR3 runs 15 residues. The germline V and J ends were trimmed by 11 bases and 0 bases, with 14 bases remaining between them. The CDR3, as DNA: TGTGCCTCCGGGCCACAGGGCTCCTATAATTCACCCCTCCACTTT. Protein sequence: CASGPQGSYNSPLHF.

The V and J genes are TRBV12-3 or TRBV12-4 and TRBJ1-4; D not resolved. The CDR3 length is 13 residues. V was trimmed by 8 bases and J by 12 bases, leaving 19 bases between them. DNA for the CDR3: TGTGCCAGCGGAGAAAGGGTTCGGAATCAACTGTTTTTT. It codes for CASGERVRNQLFF.

The chain recombines TRBV7-9 with TRBJ2-3; 10 bases match TRBD1. Germline V CDR1 and CDR2: SEHNR, FQNEAQ (reference sequence). The ends lost 6 bases at V and 2 bases at J; junction bases unmatched: 5. The CDR3 consists of 15 residues. The DNA for the CDR3 is TGTGCCAGCAGTCGCCGACAGGGGGCCACAGATACGCAGTATTTT. Translation: CASSRRQGATDTQYF. Looking up the rest from reference TRBV7-9 and TRBJ2-3 gives the full variable domain: DTGVSQNPRHKITKRGQNVTFRCDPISEHNRLYWYRQTLGQGPEFLTYFQNEAQLEKSRLLSDRFSAERPKGSFSTLEIQRTEQGDSAMYLCASSRRQGATDTQYFGPGTRLTVL.